This T cell receptor beta chain was identified in a study of CD8+ T cells in alopecia areata. CDR1 is SQVTM and CDR2 is ANQGSEA in the germline V gene. The CDR3 length is 16 residues. V was pared by 1 base and J by 8 bases, with 18 bases between. This clone was recorded many times. Treatment defined: oral pan-JAK inhibitor, 5-10 mg twice daily. RNA was isolated and reverse transcribed to cDNA, the sequencing template. Produced via immunoSEQ multiplex PCR; TCRdb's table is partial and in-frame only. The sample comprises 190,000 or so clones, roughly 60% of which are singletons, and about 5% rests with the top ten.

The gene calls are TRBV29-1 and TRBJ1-6; TRBD1 might be the D (5 bases). The receptor was derived from a human donor with alopecia areata. The sequenced sample was CD4+ T cells sorted from blood, obtained at week 24, from a patient treated with tofacitinib. CDR3 bases: TGCAGCGTTGAAGTGAGTGTCAGGGTCTGTCATTCACCCCTCCACTTT. Its translation: CSVEVSVRVCHSPLHF.